The sample holds many counts of the clone carrying this T cell receptor (beta chain). Antigen unknown. The record originates from a study of Graves' ophthalmopathy and Graves' hyperthyroidism. Investigators amplified TCR beta CDR3 regions from RNA transcripts. RT-PCR with HTBI primers came first, then second-round multiplex PCR. TCRdb redid the calling of the multiplex PCR reads with MiXCR, one entry per CDR3 protein. In the table there are fewer than 650,000 distinct CDR3 sequences, 22% of which are singletons. General study results and limits: The study's model predicted ophthalmopathy progression at about 68% sensitivity and almost 75% specificity.

CDR1 is SGHVS, CDR2 FQNEAQ, per germline. This CDR3 contains 16 residues. V shed 5 bases and J shed 6 bases, with 19 bases lying between them. A follow-up of 18 months without ophthalmopathy meant that hyperthyroidism was stable. Clinical symptoms, serum thyroxine, TRAb, thyroid ultrasound and orbital computed tomography formed the basis of diagnosis. The source is a woman between 18 and 29 years old with stable Graves' hyperthyroidism. Some clones in this sample may be carry-over from other donors' samples. The V call is TRBV7-8, the J call TRBJ2-2; no definite D call. The sequencing input was peripheral blood. This CDR3 is CASSLTGSKSAGELFF. CDR3 coding DNA: TGTGCCAGCAGCCTAACCGGGTCCAAATCCGCCGGGGAGCTGTTTTTT.